The 24 T cell receptor beta chains reported below all come from one sample, sequenced in a study of blood T cell repertoires in COVID-19. Here immunoSEQ multiplex PCR was the method, and the copy in TCRdb shows in-frame clones only, minus some. The table has 200,000 to 300,000 clones, around four fifths seen once. The sequencing sample was made of peripheral blood. These receptors came from a man aged 55 to 70 with acute or convalescent COVID-19.

J is TRBJ2-3 and V is TRBV5-8; no firm D call. V gave up 5 bases and J gave up 4 bases, with 11 bases separating them. The germline V gene has CDR1 SGHTS and CDR2 YDEGEE. This CDR3 region has 13 residues. In DNA, the CDR3 is TGTGCCAGCAGACGGATCGGAGCAGATACGCAGTATTTT. Its protein product is CASRRIGADTQYF. Together with reference TRBV5-8 and TRBJ2-3, the CDR3 gives the full variable domain: EAGVTQSPTHLIKTRGQQATLRCSPISGHTSVYWYQQALGLGLQFLLWYDEGEERNRGNFPPRFSGRQFPNYSSELNVNALELEDSALYLCASRRIGADTQYFGPGTRLTVL.

This clone was counted once. The rearrangement uses TRBV3-1 (or the pseudogene TRBV3-2) and TRBJ1-2, with D maybe TRBD1 (6 bases). This CDR3 has 14 amino acids. CDR1 LGHDT and CDR2 YNNKEL come from the germline V gene (reference sequence). Between the trimmed V and J ends, which lost 0 bases and 8 bases, there was a span of 13 bases. CDR3 amino acids: CASSQDSRGRGYTF. The DNA of the CDR3 is TGTGCCAGCAGCCAAGATTCCAGGGGAAGAGGCTACACCTTC.

This clone was counted between two and nine times. The chain couples TRBV6-5 to TRBJ2-7; perhaps TRBD2 as D (6 bases). Germline CDR1 and CDR2: MNHEY and SVGAGI. Trimming shortened V by 5 bases and J by 6 bases, and 11 bases separated the two germline ends. This CDR3 spans 12 amino acids. In DNA, the CDR3 is TGTGCCAGCAGTAAGGGACTCAGCGAGCAGTACTTC. Its protein product is CASSKGLSEQYF.

J is TRBJ2-7 and V is TRBV10-3, with 9 bases aligning to TRBD1. Germline CDR1 is ENHRY and CDR2 is SYGVKD. CDR3 size: 16 residues. V lost 7 bases and J lost 2; bases outside the gene matches: 12. The DNA of the CDR3 is TGTGCCATCACCTCACAGGGGGCAGGGCGAGCCTACGAGCAGTACTTC. Protein: CAITSQGAGRAYEQYF.

The V call is TRBV18, the J call TRBJ2-1; possibly TRBD2 for D (7 bases). The CDR3 is 14 amino acids. CDR1 KGHSH and CDR2 LQKENI come from the germline V gene. Trimming cost V 2 bases and J 8 bases, with 13 bases left between them. The CDR3 sequence: CASSPWRGGHEQFF. The CDR3 nucleotides are TGTGCCAGCTCACCATGGAGGGGGGGGCATGAGCAGTTCTTC.

This clone was picked up one time. The CDR3 DNA is TGTGCCAGCAGTTTATGGACAGGGGGCCGAAACACCGGGGAGCTGTTTTTT. Protein sequence: CASSLWTGGRNTGELFF. This sequence joins TRBV28 and TRBJ2-2; 10 nucleotides match TRBD1. This CDR3 is 17 amino acids long. The junction had 3 bases not matched to a gene; V was cut back by 0 bases and J by 2 bases. Germline V gene data show CDR1 as MDHEN and CDR2 as SYDVKM.

The chain couples TRBV14 to TRBJ1-4; 7 bases fit TRBD1. Germline values: CDR1 SGHDN, CDR2 FVKESK. V lost 4 bases and J lost 8; bases outside the gene matches: 13. This CDR3 is 16 amino acids long. CDR3 coding DNA: TGTGCCAGCAGCCTCGGGGACAGACTCTTTGGGGAAAAACTGTTTTTT. It translates to CASSLGDRLFGEKLFF.

The gene calls are TRBV9 and TRBJ1-4; possibly TRBD1 for D (5 bases). The germline V gene encodes CDR1 SGDLS and CDR2 YYNGEE. V was clipped by 0 bases and J by 0 bases, with 9 bases between them. This CDR3 is built from 16 residues. DNA of the CDR3: TGTGCCAGCAGCGTAGGACAGACAACAACTAATGAAAAACTGTTTTTT. This translates into CASSVGQTTTNEKLFF.

V and J are TRBV9 and TRBJ2-1, with TRBD1 as a possible D gene (6 bases). CDR1 and CDR2 from the germline V gene are SGDLS and YYNGEE. Trimming removed 2 bases at V and 9 bases at J, with 12 bases between. The CDR3 has 13 amino acids. CDR3 bases: TGTGCCAGCAGCGTCGGGACATCGGGTGAGCAGTTCTTC. Its translation: CASSVGTSGEQFF.

The CDR3 DNA reads as TGTGCCAGCAGTGAAAGCACGGCGGGGGCTATCTACAATGAGCAGTTCTTC. Amino acids: CASSESTAGAIYNEQFF. The V call is TRBV6-1, the J call TRBJ2-1, with D perhaps TRBD2 (7 bases). Germline CDR1 MNHNS, CDR2 SASEGT. The germline V and J ends were trimmed by 2 bases and 3 bases, with 17 bases remaining between them. This CDR3 is built from 17 residues.

The chain carries TRBV6-2 or TRBV6-3 and TRBJ2-1; D gene uncertain. The germline CDR1 and CDR2 sequences are MNHEY and SVGEGT. V lost 7 bases, J lost 7 bases, and 11 bases lay in between. The CDR3 length is 12 residues. CDR3 in amino acids: CASTFSQNEQFF. CDR3 in DNA: TGTGCCAGCACTTTCTCACAGAATGAGCAGTTCTTC.

V and J are TRBV9 and TRBJ2-3, with 7 bases fitting TRBD2. The CDR3 covers 15 residues. Germline values: CDR1 SGDLS, CDR2 YYNGEE. Trimming removed 0 bases from V and 4 bases from J; junction bases left unmatched: 5. The CDR3 bases are TGTGCCAGCAGCGTAGGATCGGGGGGTTCAGATACGCAGTATTTT. Amino acid sequence: CASSVGSGGSDTQYF.

The chain links TRBV2 to TRBJ2-1; D might be TRBD1 (5 bases). This CDR3 region has 13 residues. Germline V gives CDR1 SNHLY, CDR2 FYNNEI. V lost 7 bases and J lost 2, with 9 bases in between. CDR3 residues: CASTGPTYNEQFF. For the CDR3, the DNA is TGTGCCAGCACAGGGCCCACCTACAATGAGCAGTTCTTC.

The chain is built from TRBV7-8 and TRBJ1-5; 7 nucleotides line up with TRBD1. CDR3 length equals 15 residues. CDR1 is SGHVS, CDR2 FQNEAQ, per germline. After removal of 5 bases from V and 3 bases from J, the junction contained 7 bases not matched to a gene. The CDR3 region has the DNA TGTGCCAGCAGCGACAGACAGGGACCCAATCAGCCCCAGCATTTT. This sequence encodes CASSDRQGPNQPQHF. Filled out from reference TRBV7-8 and TRBJ1-5, the complete variable domain reads GAGVSQSPRYKVAKRGQDVALRCDPISGHVSLFWYQQALGQGPEFLTYFQNEAQLDKSGLPSDRFFAERPEGSVSTLKIQRTQQEDSAVYLCASSDRQGPNQPQHFGDGTRLSIL.

The CDR3 region is CASSLVGINTEAFF. The CDR3, as DNA: TGTGCCAGCAGCTTGGTTGGCATCAATACTGAAGCTTTCTTT. J is TRBJ1-1 and V is TRBV5-5; D is unresolved. Germline V gene lookup returns CDR1 SGHKS and CDR2 YYEKEE (reference sequence). The length of the CDR3 is 14 residues. V lost 0 bases and J 5 bases, leaving 11 bases between the germline ends. The whole variable domain, filled in from reference TRBV5-5 and TRBJ1-1, reads DAGVTQSPTHLIKTRGQQVTLRCSPISGHKSVSWYQQVLGQGPQFIFQYYEKEERGRGNFPDRFSARQFPNYSSELNVNALLLGDSALYLCASSLVGINTEAFFGQGTRLTVV.

The gene calls are TRBV6-6 and TRBJ2-2, with 8 bases lining up with TRBD2. This CDR3 has 15 residues. Germline-derived CDR1 and CDR2 are MNHNY and SVGAGI (reference sequence). V was clipped by 6 bases and J by 3 bases; unmatched bases: 6. The CDR3 sequence is CASRWGAGDTGELFF. The DNA for the CDR3 is TGTGCCAGCAGGTGGGGAGCGGGGGACACCGGGGAGCTGTTTTTT.

The sample holds one count of this clone. The V gene is TRBV6-4, the J gene TRBJ2-1, with 9 bases fitting TRBD2. The germline CDR1 and CDR2 sequences are MRHNA and SNTAGT. The CDR3 extends over 16 amino acids. V lost 0 bases to trimming and J lost 4 bases; unmatched junction nucleotides: 4. Written as DNA, the CDR3 is TGTGCCAGCAGTGACTCGACAGCGGGAGGTTACAATGAGCAGTTCTTC. It yields the protein CASSDSTAGGYNEQFF.

The chain has TRBV5-5 and TRBJ1-5; TRBD1 is a possible D gene (5 bases). The V end lost 4 bases, the J end lost 9 bases, and 14 bases lay between the germline ends. This CDR3 is 13 amino acids long. CDR1 is SGHKS and CDR2 is YYEKEE in the germline V gene (reference sequence). CDR3 region: CASSPGSGGPQHF. In DNA, the CDR3 is TGTGCCAGCAGCCCGGGGTCGGGGGGGCCCCAGCATTTT.

This clone was found a few times. The V and J genes are TRBV19 and TRBJ2-3; TRBD2 aligns across 9 bases. Germline CDR1 is LNHDA and CDR2 is SQIVND (reference sequence). Trimming removed 10 bases from V and 3 bases from J; junction bases left unmatched: 8. The CDR3 has 14 amino acids. In nucleotides, the CDR3 is TGTGCCACCTCCAATGGACTAGCGACAGATACGCAGTATTTT. Its protein product is CATSNGLATDTQYF.

The genes are TRBV7-9 and TRBJ2-7; 12 bases are shared with TRBD2. The CDR3 spans 16 residues. The germline V gene has CDR1 SEHNR and CDR2 FQNEAQ (reference sequence). J was trimmed by 0 bases and V by 3 bases; bases with no gene match: 3. The CDR3 DNA sequence: TGTGCCAGCAGCTTTTGGACTAGCGGGACCTCCTACGAGCAGTACTTC. It specifies CASSFWTSGTSYEQYF.

This chain links TRBV5-4 with TRBJ1-2, with a weak D call TRBD1 (6 bases). Germline CDR1 reads SGHNT; CDR2 reads YYREEE (reference sequence). This CDR3 spans 15 amino acids. V lost 5 bases, J lost 0 bases, and 14 bases lay in between. CDR3 in amino acids: CASRIQGRTNYGYTF. DNA of the CDR3: TGTGCCAGCAGGATACAGGGTCGGACTAACTATGGCTACACCTTC.

This chain uses TRBV3-1 (or the pseudogene TRBV3-2) with TRBJ1-1; 7 nucleotides align to TRBD1. V shed 1 base, J shed 8 bases, and the junction held 4 bases outside the gene matches. Germline V gives CDR1 LGHDT, CDR2 YNNKEL (reference sequence). CDR3 length equals 13 residues. The DNA of the CDR3 is TGTGCCAGCAGCCAAGGTAGACAGGGAGAAGCTTTCTTT. This gives the protein CASSQGRQGEAFF.

V is TRBV10-3 and J is TRBJ1-6; 7 bases fit TRBD1. The J segment lost 9 bases and the V segment lost 3 bases, leaving 5 bases of the junction unmatched. The CDR3 covers 14 residues. Germline CDR1 is ENHRY and CDR2 is SYGVKD. The CDR3 loop reads CAISDRQGSSPLHF. DNA for the CDR3: TGTGCCATCAGTGACCGACAGGGTAGTTCACCCCTCCACTTT.

This clone showed up just once. This chain uses TRBV19 with TRBJ2-6, with D uncertain. This CDR3 region has 15 residues. Germline CDR1 reads LNHDA; CDR2 reads SQIVND (reference sequence). V was trimmed by 3 bases and J by 0 bases, leaving 6 bases between them. The CDR3 sequence: CASSIGISGANVLTF. DNA for the CDR3: TGTGCCAGTAGTATCGGTATCTCTGGGGCCAACGTCCTGACTTTC.